Below, 27 T cell receptor beta chains from the same sample are listed, as sequenced in a study of blood T cell repertoires in COVID-19. The table came from immunoSEQ multiplex PCR; TCRdb's copy has only in-frame clones and leaves some out. The profile covers over 120,000 clones, with around 87% appearing a single time and around 38% taken by the ten largest. The specimen was peripheral blood. The receptors stem from a man aged 50-60 years who had recovered from COVID-19.

This clone came up a few times. The V gene is TRBV9, the J gene TRBJ2-7; possibly TRBD1 for D (6 bases). Germline-derived CDR1 and CDR2 are SGDLS and YYNGEE. The length of the CDR3 is 14 residues. V gave up 5 bases and J gave up 0 bases, with 12 bases separating them. The CDR3 sequence: CASSPQGSSYEQYF. CDR3 DNA sequence: TGTGCCAGCAGTCCCCAGGGGTCCTCCTACGAGCAGTACTTC.

The V call is TRBV30, the J call TRBJ2-7; D possibly corresponds to TRBD1 (6 bases). CDR3 size: 13 residues. The V end lost 0 bases, the J end lost 5 bases, and 11 bases lay between the germline ends. The germline V gene encodes CDR1 GTSNPN and CDR2 SVGIG (reference sequence). The CDR3 DNA is TGTGCCTGGAGTGTACAAGGACAGAACGAGCAGTACTTC. Its protein product is CAWSVQGQNEQYF. Complete variable domain (other parts from reference TRBV30 and TRBJ2-7): SQTIHQWPATLVQPVGSPLSLECTVEGTSNPNLYWYRQAAGRGLQLLFYSVGIGQISSEVPQNLSASRPQDRQFILSSKKLLLSDSGFYLCAWSVQGQNEQYFGPGTRLTVT.

The count of this clone is one. CDR3 nucleotide sequence: TGCAGCGCCGACACCTCCTACGAGCAGTACTTC. Its protein product is CSADTSYEQYF. The V gene is TRBV29-1, the J gene TRBJ2-7, with no clear D. The CDR3 contains 11 residues. Looked up from germline, CDR1 is SQVTM and CDR2 is ANQGSEA. The V and J ends lost 7 bases and 0 bases respectively, with 7 bases between them.

This sequence joins TRBV6-5 and TRBJ2-7; 12 nucleotides align to TRBD1. Germline CDR1 is MNHEY and CDR2 is SVGAGI. V shed 1 base and J 3 bases; nucleotides not matched to a gene: 4. The length of the CDR3 is 16 residues. As DNA, the CDR3 is TGTGCCAGCAGTTACTTCGGGACAGGGGGCCTCTACGAGCAGTACTTC. Protein sequence: CASSYFGTGGLYEQYF.

The V and J genes are TRBV27 and TRBJ1-2; 8 bases map to TRBD1. The junction had 7 bases not matched to a gene; V was cut back by 6 bases and J by 4 bases. The CDR3 has 14 residues. Germline assignment: CDR1 MNHEY and CDR2 SMNVEV (reference sequence). This CDR3 is CASRSGQGPYGYTF. The CDR3 DNA reads TGTGCCAGCAGGTCAGGACAGGGCCCCTATGGCTACACCTTC.

The V call is TRBV3-1 (or the pseudogene TRBV3-2), the J call TRBJ1-2; no definite D call. This CDR3 has 16 residues. CDR1 is LGHDT, CDR2 YNNKEL, per germline (reference sequence). V gave up 5 bases and J gave up 2 bases, with 18 bases separating them. CDR3 residues: CASSTTRGGGNYGYTF. The CDR3 nucleotides read TGTGCCAGCAGCACAACCCGGGGAGGCGGGAACTATGGCTACACCTTC.

The V call is TRBV15, the J call TRBJ2-6; D not resolved. This CDR3 is 16 amino acids long. Looked up from germline, CDR1 is LNHNV and CDR2 is YYDKDF (reference sequence). V lost 0 bases and J lost 0, with 6 bases in between. The CDR3 sequence: CATSRDHFSGANVLTF. The CDR3 nucleotides are TGTGCCACCAGCAGAGATCACTTCTCTGGGGCCAACGTCCTGACTTTC. The full variable domain, rest sourced from reference TRBV15 and TRBJ2-6, is DAMVIQNPRYQVTQFGKPVTLSCSQTLNHNVMYWYQQKSSQAPKLLFHYYDKDFNNEADTPDNFQSRRPNTSFCFLDIRSPGLGDTAMYLCATSRDHFSGANVLTFGAGSRLTVL.

The genes are TRBV6-2 or TRBV6-3 and TRBJ1-1; D possibly corresponds to TRBD1 (5 bases). The CDR3 has 18 amino acids. Trimming shortened V by 3 bases and J by 0 bases, and 20 bases separated the two germline ends. Germline assignment: CDR1 MNHEY and CDR2 SVGEGT. The DNA of the CDR3 is TGTGCCAGCAGTTATGGGTGGACGGCAGGGATGATGAACACTGAAGCTTTCTTT. This codes for CASSYGWTAGMMNTEAFF.

Only one count was recorded for this clone. V usage is TRBV9 and J usage is TRBJ1-6, with 8 bases that match TRBD1. Germline CDR1 reads SGDLS; CDR2 reads YYNGEE. Unmatched junction bases numbered 4, after V lost 4 bases and J lost 7 bases. This CDR3 is 14 amino acids long. The CDR3 coding sequence is TGTGCCAGCAGCCCGACAGGGGAAAATTCACCCCTCCACTTT. Protein: CASSPTGENSPLHF.

The chain carries TRBV13 and TRBJ2-1, with D possibly being TRBD1 (5 bases). Trimming pared 5 bases from V and 7 bases from J, leaving 18 bases between. CDR3 length equals 15 residues. Germline V CDR1 and CDR2: PRHDT, FYEKMQ (reference sequence). CDR3 loop: CASSQRGLGLNEQFF. CDR3 coding DNA: TGTGCCAGCAGCCAAAGGGGTTTGGGGCTTAATGAGCAGTTCTTC.

The chain is built from TRBV3-1 (or the pseudogene TRBV3-2) and TRBJ2-5; D not resolved. Between the trimmed V and J ends, which lost 0 bases and 1 base, there was a span of 9 bases. The CDR3 contains 15 residues. Germline V gene sequence: CDR1 LGHDT, CDR2 YNNKEL (reference sequence). The CDR3, as DNA: TGTGCCAGCAGCCAAGAATCACTCCCCCAAGAGACCCAGTACTTC. The encoded protein is CASSQESLPQETQYF.

CDR3 sequence (DNA): TGTGCCAGCAGTGATCGGTCTCCCGGGGAGCTGTTTTTT. Its protein is CASSDRSPGELFF. The chain employs TRBV12-3 or TRBV12-4 and TRBJ2-2; D not resolved. Trimming took 5 bases from V and 6 from J, leaving 10 bases between them. The CDR3 is 13 residues long.

The rearrangement links TRBV5-1 to TRBJ1-4; D gene ambiguous. This CDR3 region has 17 residues. The V end was cut by 0 bases, the J end by 0 bases, with 12 bases between. From germline, CDR1 is SGHRS and CDR2 YFSETQ. The CDR3 sequence is CASSLVGVPTTNEKLFF. Here the CDR3 DNA reads TGCGCCAGCAGCTTGGTCGGGGTCCCCACAACTAATGAAAAACTGTTTTTT.

The chain joins TRBV5-1 to TRBJ2-5, with a possible D match to TRBD1 (5 bases). CDR3 length: 16 amino acids. Trimming removed 2 bases at V and 1 base at J, with 15 bases between. CDR1 is SGHRS and CDR2 is YFSETQ in the germline V gene. The CDR3 DNA reads as TGCGCCAGCAGCTTCATGCCAGGGAAAATCCAAGAGACCCAGTACTTC. Translated, it gives CASSFMPGKIQETQYF. Full variable domain (outside the CDR3, taken from reference TRBV5-1 and TRBJ2-5): KAGVTQTPRYLIKTRGQQVTLSCSPISGHRSVSWYQQTPGQGLQFLFEYFSETQRNKGNFPGRFSGRQFSNSRSEMNVSTLELGDSALYLCASSFMPGKIQETQYFGPGTRLLVL.

The chain combines TRBV7-8 with TRBJ2-7; 10 bases align to TRBD2. Germline V gene lookup returns CDR1 SGHVS and CDR2 FQNEAQ. This CDR3 has 15 amino acids. The J segment lost 4 bases and the V segment lost 4 bases, leaving 7 bases of the junction unmatched. The CDR3 reads CASSSKGLATYEQYF. CDR3 bases: TGTGCCAGCAGCTCGAAGGGACTAGCGACATACGAGCAGTACTTC.

The chain carries TRBV15 and TRBJ2-3; D not certain. This CDR3 has 15 amino acids. V dropped 0 bases and J dropped 4 bases, with 11 bases sitting between them. The germline V gene has CDR1 LNHNV and CDR2 YYDKDF (reference sequence). The CDR3 loop is CATSRDLRYPDTQYF. CDR3 nucleotides: TGTGCCACCAGCAGAGATTTGAGGTATCCAGATACGCAGTATTTT. The full variable domain, completed using reference TRBV15 and TRBJ2-3, is DAMVIQNPRYQVTQFGKPVTLSCSQTLNHNVMYWYQQKSSQAPKLLFHYYDKDFNNEADTPDNFQSRRPNTSFCFLDIRSPGLGDTAMYLCATSRDLRYPDTQYFGPGTRLTVL.

The CDR3 DNA follows: TGCGCCAGCAGCCTACAAACTGGGCCCCTAGATACGCAGTATTTT. Its protein product is CASSLQTGPLDTQYF. The chain employs TRBV5-1 and TRBJ2-3; D remains ambiguous. The V gene lost 4 bases and the J gene lost 5 bases, with 17 bases spanning the gap. Germline loops: CDR1 SGHRS, CDR2 YFSETQ. CDR3 length: 15 residues.

The gene calls are TRBV6-6 and TRBJ2-6, with D perhaps matching TRBD1 (6 bases). Germline CDR1 is MNHNY and CDR2 is SVGAGI (reference sequence). V shed 8 bases and J shed 2 bases, with 10 bases lying between them. The CDR3 extends over 14 amino acids. The CDR3 nucleotides are TGTGCCAGCGTACAGGGTGCTGGGGCCAACGTCCTGACTTTC. Translation: CASVQGAGANVLTF.

The chain is built from TRBV4-3 and TRBJ1-1; perhaps TRBD1 as D (6 bases). The ends were cut back, 1 base at V and 10 bases at J, with 13 bases in the middle. The CDR3 consists of 13 residues. Germline V lookup: CDR1 LGHNA, CDR2 YSLEER. The CDR3 region has the DNA TGCGCCAGCAGCCAAGGGTACGGGGGGCGAGCTTTCTTT. This sequence encodes CASSQGYGGRAFF.

This chain joins TRBV5-1 and TRBJ2-1; 9 bases align to TRBD2. V lost 3 bases to trimming and J lost 6 bases; unmatched junction nucleotides: 10. Germline lookup yields CDR1 SGHRS and CDR2 YFSETQ. The CDR3 runs 16 residues. The DNA of the CDR3 is TGCGCCAGCAGCTGGGAGGCAGCGGGGGGACGCAATGAGCAGTTCTTC. This encodes CASSWEAAGGRNEQFF.

The rearrangement uses TRBV14 and TRBJ1-4; D uncertain. The CDR3 loop spans 13 amino acids. Per germline, CDR1 SGHDN and CDR2 FVKESK. Trimming removed 1 base from V and 7 bases from J, with 7 bases in between. This CDR3 is CASSQGWSEKLFF. The DNA of the CDR3 is TGTGCCAGCAGCCAAGGATGGAGTGAAAAACTGTTTTTT.

This chain links TRBV5-4 with TRBJ1-4, with 7 nucleotides matching TRBD1. Germline assignment: CDR1 SGHNT and CDR2 YYREEE (reference sequence). J was trimmed by 7 bases and V by 2 bases; bases with no gene match: 5. The CDR3 loop spans 14 amino acids. The CDR3 DNA follows: TGTGCCAGCAGCTTACAGGGGTGGGGTGAAAAACTGTTTTTT. Translating it yields CASSLQGWGEKLFF.

The chain couples TRBV7-6 to TRBJ2-1; TRBD1 agrees at 12 bases. The CDR3 totals 15 residues. Germline V gene data show CDR1 as SGHVS and CDR2 as FNYEAQ. With V trimmed by 5 bases and J by 8 bases, 7 bases remained unmatched. The CDR3 loop reads CASSPGQGAFDEQFF. DNA for the CDR3: TGTGCCAGCAGCCCGGGACAGGGGGCTTTTGATGAGCAGTTCTTC.

The chain has TRBV5-1 and TRBJ2-5; D unresolved. The CDR3 has 15 residues. Germline V lookup: CDR1 SGHRS, CDR2 YFSETQ. The germline V and J ends were trimmed by 2 bases and 1 base, with 12 bases remaining between them. The CDR3: CASSFTFSLQETQYF. The CDR3 DNA follows: TGCGCCAGCAGCTTTACATTTTCCCTCCAAGAGACCCAGTACTTC.

The V call is TRBV19, the J call TRBJ2-2; TRBD1 matches at 7 bases. The junction had 3 bases not matched to a gene; V was cut back by 7 bases and J by 1 base. The CDR3 loop spans 14 amino acids. Germline loops: CDR1 LNHDA, CDR2 SQIVND (reference sequence). CDR3 in amino acids: CASNRDRNTGELFF. The CDR3 nucleotides are TGTGCCAGTAACCGGGACAGGAACACCGGGGAGCTGTTTTTT.

The V call is TRBV2, the J call TRBJ1-3; TRBD1 is a possible D gene (5 bases). The germline V gene has CDR1 SNHLY and CDR2 FYNNEI. There are 14 residues in the CDR3. V was shortened by 5 bases and J by 0 bases, with 8 bases between the two germline ends. The CDR3 loop reads CASSSGFSGNTIYF. The CDR3 DNA is TGTGCCAGCAGTTCAGGGTTCTCTGGAAACACCATATATTTT. The variable domain in full, with the rest retrieved from reference TRBV2 and TRBJ1-3, is EPEVTQTPSHQVTQMGQEVILRCVPISNHLYFYWYRQILGQKVEFLVSFYNNEISEKSEIFDDQFSVERPDGSNFTLKIRSTKLEDSAMYFCASSSGFSGNTIYFGEGSWLTVV.

This chain joins TRBV5-4 and TRBJ1-4; the D is unclear. With 4 bases removed from V and 10 bases from J, the gap between germline ends came to 14 bases. The germline gives CDR1 SGHNT, CDR2 YYREEE (reference sequence). The CDR3 is 13 residues long. The CDR3: CASSPPSKPKLFF. As DNA, the CDR3 is TGTGCCAGCAGCCCACCCTCGAAGCCAAAACTGTTTTTT.